This T cell receptor beta chain was captured by sequencing in a study of CD8+ T cells in alopecia areata. About the study: Tofacitinib administration to treated patients was oral, at 5 to 10 mg twice daily.

In each case, RNA was isolated and then reverse transcribed into cDNA as the sequencing template. The method was immunoSEQ multiplex PCR; TCRdb's version includes in-frame clones alone and lacks a portion of them. This table holds some 150,000 clones, about 72% found once. Comments on this clone: Its target is unknown.

The CDR3 sequence is 13 residues long. Per germline, CDR1 MGHRA and CDR2 YSYEKL. V was clipped by 4 bases and J by 3 bases, with 10 bases between them. Study findings and constraints: With patients, TCR sharing proved less clear than in mice, a difference possibly related to HLA. The study also sequences resident alphabeta T cells of normal skin in scalp samples.

Peripheral blood and lesional scalp punch biopsies were taken from alopecia areata patients. The chain links TRBV4-1 to TRBJ2-7, with a tentative D call TRBD1 (6 bases). The specimen was CD8+ T cells sorted from blood, collected at week 0. The clonotype originates from a human donor with alopecia areata. CDR3: CASSLEGDYEQYF. CDR3 bases: TGCGCCAGCAGCCTCGAGGGGGACTACGAGCAGTACTTC.